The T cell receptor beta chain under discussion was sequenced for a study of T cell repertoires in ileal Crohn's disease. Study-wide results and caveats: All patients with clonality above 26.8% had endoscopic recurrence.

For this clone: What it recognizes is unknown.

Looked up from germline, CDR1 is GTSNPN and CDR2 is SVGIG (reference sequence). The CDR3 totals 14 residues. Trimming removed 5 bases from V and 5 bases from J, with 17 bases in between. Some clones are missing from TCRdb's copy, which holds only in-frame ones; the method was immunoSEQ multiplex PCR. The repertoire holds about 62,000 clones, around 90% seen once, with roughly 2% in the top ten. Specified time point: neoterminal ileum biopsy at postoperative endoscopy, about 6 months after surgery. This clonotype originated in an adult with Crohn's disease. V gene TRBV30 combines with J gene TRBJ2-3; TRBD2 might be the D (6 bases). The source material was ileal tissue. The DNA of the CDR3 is TGTGCCTGGGAAATTAGCGGAGGGAGAGATACGCAGTATTTT. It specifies CAWEISGGRDTQYF.